The 21 T cell receptor beta chains reported below all come from one sample, sequenced in a study of T cell responses to AZD1222 COVID-19 vaccine. TCRdb keeps only in-frame clones here, not all; method: immunoSEQ multiplex PCR. The repertoire includes approximately 57,000 clones, approximately 83% of them detected once, and approximately 15% sits in the top ten. The source material was peripheral blood, sampled on day 0 of AZD1222 vaccination. These receptors originate from an adult in good health.

The table lists this clone with a count of one. This chain connects TRBV5-4 to TRBJ1-5; a possible D gene is TRBD1 (6 bases). The CDR3 runs to 16 residues. Germline CDR1 and CDR2: SGHNT and YYREEE (reference sequence). Between the trimmed V and J ends, which lost 3 bases and 0 bases, there was a span of 13 bases. CDR3: CASSWGGRDSNQPQHF. The CDR3 DNA reads as TGTGCCAGCAGCTGGGGGGGGCGGGATAGCAATCAGCCCCAGCATTTT.

The chain carries TRBV28 and TRBJ2-7, with TRBD1 matching over 9 bases. The CDR3 length is 14 residues. Germline-derived CDR1 and CDR2 are MDHEN and SYDVKM. The V and J ends lost 3 bases and 9 bases, in that order; junction bases with no gene match: 9. The CDR3 loop reads CASSLGTGWSGQYF. DNA of the CDR3: TGTGCCAGCAGTTTGGGGACAGGGTGGTCGGGGCAGTACTTC.

The J gene is TRBJ2-5, the V gene TRBV2; 11 bases are shared with TRBD2. V gave up 6 bases and J gave up 4 bases; unmatched junction bases: 7. The CDR3 is made up of 15 amino acids. Germline CDR1 reads SNHLY; CDR2 reads FYNNEI. The CDR3 is CASRDTSGSGETQYF. Here the CDR3 DNA reads TGTGCCAGCAGGGACACTAGCGGGAGTGGAGAGACCCAGTACTTC.

The chain carries TRBV30 and TRBJ2-3, with 8 bases identical to TRBD2. Germline V gene lookup returns CDR1 GTSNPN and CDR2 SVGIG (reference sequence). J was trimmed by 3 bases and V by 0 bases; bases with no gene match: 5. CDR3 length: 15 residues. CDR3 sequence: CAWSVGTSGTDTQYF. The CDR3 coding sequence is TGTGCCTGGAGTGTGGGAACTAGCGGTACAGATACGCAGTATTTT.

J is TRBJ1-1 and V is TRBV29-1, with D possibly matching TRBD1 (5 bases). The length of the CDR3 is 13 residues. V gave up 2 bases and J gave up 1 base, with 8 bases separating them. From germline, CDR1 is SQVTM and CDR2 ANQGSEA. This CDR3 reads CSVESRANTEAFF. DNA of the CDR3: TGCAGCGTTGAAAGCAGGGCGAACACTGAAGCTTTCTTT.

The rearrangement links TRBV19 to TRBJ1-4; 7 nucleotides agree with TRBD1. This CDR3 is 19 amino acids long. V dropped 6 bases and J dropped 0; count of bases not matched to a gene: 16. Germline CDR1 reads LNHDA; CDR2 reads SQIVND (reference sequence). CDR3 sequence reads: CASSTRRGQTPATNEKLFF. In DNA form, the CDR3 reads TGTGCCAGTAGCACACGGAGGGGACAGACCCCGGCAACTAATGAAAAACTGTTTTTT.

The rearrangement uses TRBV12-3 or TRBV12-4 and TRBJ1-2, with 9 positions matching TRBD1. The CDR3 length is 12 residues. J was trimmed by 9 bases and V by 6 bases; bases with no gene match: 5. In DNA, the CDR3 is TGTGCCAGCAGGAGGGGACAGGGAAGCTACACCTTC. This codes for CASRRGQGSYTF.

This chain links TRBV5-4 with TRBJ1-1; 7 bases map to TRBD1. Germline trimming cut 4 bases from V and 2 bases from J; bases unmatched to any gene: 5. Per the germline V gene, CDR1 is SGHNT and CDR2 is YYREEE (reference sequence). CDR3 length equals 14 residues. Here the CDR3 DNA reads TGTGCCAGCAGCCGACAGGGAATAAACACTGAAGCTTTCTTT. Encoded protein: CASSRQGINTEAFF.

The V gene is TRBV5-4, the J gene TRBJ2-1, with a possible D match to TRBD1 (6 bases). The CDR3 length is 15 residues. With 4 bases removed from V and 8 bases from J, the gap between germline ends came to 19 bases. CDR1 and CDR2 (germline): SGHNT, YYREEE (reference sequence). CDR3 residues: CASSRPVLRGDEQFF. The CDR3, as DNA: TGTGCCAGCAGCCGGCCCGTTCTCAGGGGCGATGAGCAGTTCTTC.

To note about this clone: The CDR3 does not end in the conserved phenylalanine or tryptophan, so this is likely a read error. Because the CDR3's place on the DNA is in doubt, the DNA is left out and the CDR3 is given as listed by TCRdb. The J gene is TRBJ2-7, the V gene TRBV28; the D call of TRBD1 is as the table states it, not checked on the DNA. Germline CDR1 reads MDHEN; CDR2 reads SYDVKM. The CDR3 is 13 amino acids in total, end residues counted. The CDR3 reads CASSLGDRRPTLA.

The chain combines TRBV24-1 with TRBJ2-7; D not resolved. Deletions cut 6 bases from V and 2 bases from J, with 10 bases between. Germline V gives CDR1 KGHDR, CDR2 SFDVKD. The CDR3 has 13 amino acids. CDR3 DNA sequence: TGTGCCACCAGTTTGGGTGGGACCTACGAGCAGTACTTC. Translation gives CATSLGGTYEQYF.

The V gene is TRBV29-1, the J gene TRBJ2-3; 7 bases align to TRBD1. There are 15 residues in the CDR3. CDR1 is SQVTM, CDR2 ANQGSEA, per germline. V was clipped by 6 bases and J by 0 bases; unmatched bases: 9. The DNA of the CDR3 is TGCAGCGTGGACAGACAGGGATCTAGCACAGATACGCAGTATTTT. This translates into CSVDRQGSSTDTQYF.

This clone is labeled medium-sized. The chain couples TRBV4-1 to TRBJ1-3; D remains ambiguous. Germline CDR1 MGHRA, CDR2 YSYEKL. The CDR3 covers 17 residues. V was shortened by 6 bases and J by 0 bases, with 18 bases between the two germline ends. The chain's CDR3 is CASSQLIQLYSGNTIYF. The CDR3 DNA reads TGCGCCAGCAGTCAGTTAATACAGCTCTACTCTGGAAACACCATATATTTT.

The chain uses TRBV7-3 and TRBJ2-1, with 9 positions matching TRBD2. Germline trimming cut 5 bases from V and 4 bases from J; bases unmatched to any gene: 6. Germline values: CDR1 SGHTA, CDR2 FQGTGA. The CDR3 consists of 15 residues. This CDR3 is CASSAAGGGYNEQFF. CDR3 bases: TGTGCCAGCAGCGCGGCGGGAGGGGGATACAATGAGCAGTTCTTC.

The chain has TRBV10-1 and TRBJ1-2, with D possibly matching TRBD1 (5 bases). Germline loops: CDR1 WNHNN, CDR2 SYGVQD (reference sequence). This CDR3 spans 12 amino acids. V lost 6 bases and J 9 bases, leaving 14 bases between the germline ends. CDR3 sequence (DNA): TGCGCCAGCAGGAATGATTGGGGGTGCTACACCTTC. Translating gives CASRNDWGCYTF.

The chain links TRBV3-1 (or the pseudogene TRBV3-2) to TRBJ1-2; no clear D gene. The CDR3 length is 14 residues. The V end was cut by 1 base, the J end by 2 bases, with 8 bases between. Germline lookup yields CDR1 LGHDT and CDR2 YNNKEL (reference sequence). The CDR3 region has the DNA TGTGCCAGCAGCCAAGGGACCGACAACTATGGCTACACCTTC. Encoded protein: CASSQGTDNYGYTF.

The chain carries TRBV4-2 and TRBJ2-3, with 8 bases identical to TRBD1. Germline loops: CDR1 LGHNA, CDR2 YNFKEQ. J was trimmed by 5 bases and V by 3 bases; bases with no gene match: 1. The CDR3 extends over 13 amino acids. The CDR3 protein is CASSHDRGDTQYF. DNA of the CDR3: TGTGCCAGCAGCCATGACAGGGGAGATACGCAGTATTTT.

The chain recombines TRBV29-1 with TRBJ2-5; D is unresolved. Germline CDR1 reads SQVTM; CDR2 reads ANQGSEA. Deletions cut 3 bases from V and 4 bases from J, with 3 bases between. The CDR3 spans 10 residues. The CDR3 nucleotides read TGCAGCGTTGATGGAGAGACCCAGTACTTC. Protein sequence: CSVDGETQYF.

The chain couples TRBV3-1 (or the pseudogene TRBV3-2) to TRBJ1-4; D not resolved. Germline-derived CDR1 and CDR2 are LGHDT and YNNKEL (reference sequence). Trimming removed 0 bases at V and 2 bases at J, with 28 bases between. The CDR3 covers 22 residues. CDR3: CASSQERRRRRVATTTNEKLFF. For the CDR3, the DNA is TGTGCCAGCAGCCAAGAAAGGAGGCGGAGGAGGGTGGCAACTACGACTAATGAAAAACTGTTTTTT.

The chain carries TRBV18 and TRBJ2-1, with 7 bases aligning to TRBD1. V lost 3 bases, J lost 3 bases, and 8 bases stayed unmatched. From germline, CDR1 is KGHSH and CDR2 LQKENI. The CDR3 spans 16 residues. CDR3 sequence: CASSPWDSPDYNEQFF. The DNA for the CDR3 is TGTGCCAGCTCACCCTGGGACAGTCCGGACTACAATGAGCAGTTCTTC.

This sequence joins TRBV5-5 and TRBJ2-7; D not certain. The CDR3 loop spans 12 amino acids. CDR1 SGHKS and CDR2 YYEKEE come from the germline V gene (reference sequence). Trimming pared 3 bases from V and 1 base from J, leaving 5 bases between. The CDR3 spells CASSSESYEQYF. As DNA, the CDR3 is TGTGCCAGCAGCTCCGAATCCTACGAGCAGTACTTC.